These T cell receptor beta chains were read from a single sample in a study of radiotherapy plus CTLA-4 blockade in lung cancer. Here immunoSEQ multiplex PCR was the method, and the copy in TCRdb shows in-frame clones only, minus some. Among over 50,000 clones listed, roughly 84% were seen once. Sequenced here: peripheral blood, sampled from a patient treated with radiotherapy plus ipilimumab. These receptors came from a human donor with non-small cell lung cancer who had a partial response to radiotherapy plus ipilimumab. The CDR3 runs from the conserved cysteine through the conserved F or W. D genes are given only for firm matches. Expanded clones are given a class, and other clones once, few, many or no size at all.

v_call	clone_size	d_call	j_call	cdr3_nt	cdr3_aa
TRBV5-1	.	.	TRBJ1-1	TGCGCCAGCAGCCCCCCCGGGACACTCAACACTGAAGCTTTCTTT	CASSPPGTLNTEAFF
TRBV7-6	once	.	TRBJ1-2	TGTGCCAGCAGCTTAGAGGCAGGGAACTATGGCTACACCTTC	CASSLEAGNYGYTF
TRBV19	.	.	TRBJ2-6	TGTGCCAGTAGTCCAGCAGGGACAAAATCACAAAGTCGGGCCAACGTCCTGACTTTC	CASSPAGTKSQSRANVLTF
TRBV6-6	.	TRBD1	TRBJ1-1	TGTGCCAGCAGTTACAAGGGGGCGGACACTGAAGCTTTCTTT	CASSYKGADTEAFF
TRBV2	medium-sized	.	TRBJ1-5	TGTGCCAGCAGCGAAACGGTGACAGGAAGCCAGCCCCAGCATTTT	CASSETVTGSQPQHF
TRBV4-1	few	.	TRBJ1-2	TGCGCCAGCAGCCTGACAAAAAACTATGGCTACACCTTC	CASSLTKNYGYTF
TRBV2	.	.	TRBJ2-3	TGTGCCAGCAGCGACAAATCCTCCACAGATACGCAGTATTTT	CASSDKSSTDTQYF
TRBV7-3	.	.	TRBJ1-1	TGTGCCAGCAGCCGGGGGGGGCAGGGACGCACTGAAGCTTTCTTT	CASSRGGQGRTEAFF
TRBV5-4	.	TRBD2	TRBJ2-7	TGTGCCAGCAGCTTGTCTAGCGGGGGTCCCTACGAGCAGTACTTC	CASSLSSGGPYEQYF
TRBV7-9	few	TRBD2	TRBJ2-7	TGTGCCAGCAGCTCGCGGACTAGCGGGGAGCAGTACTTC	CASSSRTSGEQYF
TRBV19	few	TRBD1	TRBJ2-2	TGTGCCAGTAGTGCTCGGGACAGGGACGGGTCCGGGGAGCTGTTTTTT	CASSARDRDGSGELFF
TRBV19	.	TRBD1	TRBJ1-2	TGTGCCAGTAAAAAAGGACAGGGGGGGCTTGGCTACACCTTC	CASKKGQGGLGYTF
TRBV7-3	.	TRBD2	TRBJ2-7	TGTGCCAGCAGCCCCTCCGGGACTAGCGGGGGACGCGAGCAGTACTTC	CASSPSGTSGGREQYF
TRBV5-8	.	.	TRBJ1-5	TGTGCCAGCAGCTTTCGTTTGGGGGGTCAGCCCCAGCATTTT	CASSFRLGGQPQHF
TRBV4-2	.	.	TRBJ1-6	TGTGCCAGCAGCCAAGAGTTACGGAGTAATTCACCCCTCCACTTT	CASSQELRSNSPLHF
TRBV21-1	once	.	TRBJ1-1	TGTGCCAGCAGCACCTGGGGCAGGTCGAAAACCACTGAAGCTTTCTTT	CASSTWGRSKTTEAFF
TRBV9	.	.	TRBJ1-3	TGTGCCAGCAGCGTGGGGACAGGAAACACCATATATTTT	CASSVGTGNTIYF
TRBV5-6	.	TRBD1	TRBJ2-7	TGTGCCAGCAGCCGGGGACAGGGAGACGAGCAGTACTTC	CASSRGQGDEQYF
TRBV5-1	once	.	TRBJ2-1	TGCGCCAGCAGCTTTGTGGCGGGGAAAAGCTCCTACAATGAGCAGTTCTTC	CASSFVAGKSSYNEQFF
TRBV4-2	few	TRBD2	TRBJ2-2	TGTGCCAGCAGCCAAGGAGGCGGGGGGCAGAACACCGGGGAGCTGTTTTTT	CASSQGGGGQNTGELFF
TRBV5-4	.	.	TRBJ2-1	TGTGCCAGCAGCTATGTTGTCTTGGGACTGGGTTACAATGAGCAGTTCTTC	CASSYVVLGLGYNEQFF
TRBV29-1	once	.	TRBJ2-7	TGCAGCGTTGAAGATTATCGCGGGGACTCCTACGAGCAGTACTTC	CSVEDYRGDSYEQYF
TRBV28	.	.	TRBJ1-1	TGTGCCAGCAGTTTGGGGCTTGGGGGCCCGAACACTGAAGCTTTCTTT	CASSLGLGGPNTEAFF
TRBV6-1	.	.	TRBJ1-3	TGTGCCAGCAGTGAAGCGTGGGCAGGCGTCTCGGGAAACACCATATATTTT	CASSEAWAGVSGNTIYF
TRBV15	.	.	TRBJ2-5	TGTGCCACCAGCCCATCGACCTCGGGGACCCAGTACTTC	CATSPSTSGTQYF
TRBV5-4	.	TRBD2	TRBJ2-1	TGTGCCAGCAGACTTCGCGGGGGGGTGTTTGATGAGCAGTTCTTC	CASRLRGGVFDEQFF
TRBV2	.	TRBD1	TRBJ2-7	TGTGCCAGCAGTGAATACAGGGGGGCAGGGTACGAGCAGTACTTC	CASSEYRGAGYEQYF
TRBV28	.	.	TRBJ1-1	TGTGCCAGCAGTTTATTGATAGGGGACACTGAAGCTTTCTTT	CASSLLIGDTEAFF
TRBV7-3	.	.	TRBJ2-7	TGTGCCAGCAGCTTATCGTCTGCAGGGCCTCCCTACGAGCAGTACTTC	CASSLSSAGPPYEQYF
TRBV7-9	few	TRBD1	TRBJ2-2	TGTGCCAGCAGCTGGGGACAGGGGTACGGGGAGCTGTTTTTT	CASSWGQGYGELFF
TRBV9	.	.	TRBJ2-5	TGTGCCAGCAGCGTAGCTACCCATAAAGAGACCCAGTACTTC	CASSVATHKETQYF
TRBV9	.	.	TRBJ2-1	TGTGCCAGCAGTCCCGGGGGCAATGAGCAGTTCTTC	CASSPGGNEQFF
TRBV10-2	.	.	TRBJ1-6	TGCGCCAGCAGTACAGGGTCGAGGGTTAATTCACCCCTCCACTTT	CASSTGSRVNSPLHF
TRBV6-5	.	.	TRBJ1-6	TGTGCCAGCAGTTACTCGACGGGAGGGGAATCAGCCCCCCTCCACTTT	CASSYSTGGESAPLHF
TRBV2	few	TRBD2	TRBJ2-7	TGTGCCAGCGCCCGGGGGGCTAGCGGGTTGAAATTCGAGCAGTACTTC	CASARGASGLKFEQYF
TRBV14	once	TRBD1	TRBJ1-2	TGTGCCAGCAGCCTTGGACAGGGGCGGCTCTATGGCTACACCTTC	CASSLGQGRLYGYTF
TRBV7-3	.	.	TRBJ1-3	TGTGCCAGCAGGGCAGGGGACGGAAACACCATATATTTT	CASRAGDGNTIYF
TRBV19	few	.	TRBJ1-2	TGTGCCAGTAGTACACAGGGTAACTATGGCTACACCTTC	CASSTQGNYGYTF
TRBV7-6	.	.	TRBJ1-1	TGTGCCAGCAGCGAGCTGACAGGCATGAACACTGAAGCTTTCTTT	CASSELTGMNTEAFF
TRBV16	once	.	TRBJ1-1	TGTGCCAGCAGCCAGGGAGCAGATGGCACTGAAGCTTTCTTT	CASSQGADGTEAFF
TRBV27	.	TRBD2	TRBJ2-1	TGTGCCAGCATCCTCACGAGTCCTGCACTAGCGGAAGAAAGCTCCTACAATGAGCAGTTCTTC	CASILTSPALAEESSYNEQFF
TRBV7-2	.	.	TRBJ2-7	TGTGCCAGCAGCTTAGTTTTACCGGACAGAAGAGTCGAGCAGTACTTC	CASSLVLPDRRVEQYF
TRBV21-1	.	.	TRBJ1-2	TGTGCCAGCAGCAAAGACGACAGCCACTATGGCTACACCTTC	CASSKDDSHYGYTF
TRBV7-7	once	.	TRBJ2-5	TGTGCCAGCAGCTTATTGGCAGGGGAGGGGGAGACCCAGTACTTC	CASSLLAGEGETQYF
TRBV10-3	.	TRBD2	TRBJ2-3	TGTGCCATCAGTACAGGGACTAGCGGGGGCCTTTTCACAGATACGCAGTATTTT	CAISTGTSGGLFTDTQYF
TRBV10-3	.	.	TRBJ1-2	TGTGCCATCAGTGAGGTGCAGGGAACCGGAGGCTACACCTTC	CAISEVQGTGGYTF
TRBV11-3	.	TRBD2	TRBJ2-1	TGTGCCAGCGGTAGGGAGGGCAATGAGCAGTTCTTC	CASGREGNEQFF
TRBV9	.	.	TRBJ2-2	TGTGCCAGCAGCGCAGAACAAGACACCGGGGAGCTGTTTTTT	CASSAEQDTGELFF
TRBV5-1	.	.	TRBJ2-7	TGCGCCAGCAGCTCCGCGCTAGGGGGGGCTTACGAGCAGTACTTC	CASSSALGGAYEQYF
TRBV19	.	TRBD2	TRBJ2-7	TGTGCCAGTAGTATTCTGGCGGGGGGCAACTACGAGCAGTACTTC	CASSILAGGNYEQYF
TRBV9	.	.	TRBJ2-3	TGTGCCAGCAGCGTAGCTACTGGGGCAGCCCATAGCACAGATACGCAGTATTTT	CASSVATGAAHSTDTQYF
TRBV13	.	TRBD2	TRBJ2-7	TGTGCCAGCAGCCCGGGACGGGGGGGCTCCTACGAGCAGTACTTC	CASSPGRGGSYEQYF
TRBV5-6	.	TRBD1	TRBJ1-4	TGTGCCAGCAGCGCAGGGGGCGCGGGTGAAAAACTGTTTTTT	CASSAGGAGEKLFF
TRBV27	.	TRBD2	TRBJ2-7	TGTGCCAGCAGAACTTCGGGACTAGCGGGGGGGTCGACCTACGAGCAGTACTTC	CASRTSGLAGGSTYEQYF
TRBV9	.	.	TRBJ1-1	TGTGCCAGCAGCGTAGACCTCGGGATGAACACTGAAGCTTTCTTT	CASSVDLGMNTEAFF
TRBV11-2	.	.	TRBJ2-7	TGTGCCAGCAGCACTCAAGAGGGTCCTACCTACGAGCAGTACTTC	CASSTQEGPTYEQYF
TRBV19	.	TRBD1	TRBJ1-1	TGTGCCAGTAGTATGGGGACAGGGACGGGCACTGAAGCTTTCTTT	CASSMGTGTGTEAFF
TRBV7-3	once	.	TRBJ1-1	TGTGCCAGCAGCTCCAGGATCAACACTGAAGCTTTCTTT	CASSSRINTEAFF
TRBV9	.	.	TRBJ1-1	TGTGCCAGCAGCGAGACTCCACAGGGTGAAGCTTTCTTT	CASSETPQGEAFF